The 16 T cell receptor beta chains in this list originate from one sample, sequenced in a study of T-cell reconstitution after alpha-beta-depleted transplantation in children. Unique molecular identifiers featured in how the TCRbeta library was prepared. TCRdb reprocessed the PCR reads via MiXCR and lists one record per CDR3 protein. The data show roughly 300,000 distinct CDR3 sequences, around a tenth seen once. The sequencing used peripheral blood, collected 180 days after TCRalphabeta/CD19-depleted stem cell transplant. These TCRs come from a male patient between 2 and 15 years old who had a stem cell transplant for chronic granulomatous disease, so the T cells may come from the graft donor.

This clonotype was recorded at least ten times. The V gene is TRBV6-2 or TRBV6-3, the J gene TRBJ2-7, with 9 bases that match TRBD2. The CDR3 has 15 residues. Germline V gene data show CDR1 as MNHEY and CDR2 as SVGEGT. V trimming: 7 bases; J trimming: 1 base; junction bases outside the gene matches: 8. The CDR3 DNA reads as TGTGCCAGCACCCTGACTAGCGGTTATTCCTACGAGCAGTACTTC. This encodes CASTLTSGYSYEQYF.

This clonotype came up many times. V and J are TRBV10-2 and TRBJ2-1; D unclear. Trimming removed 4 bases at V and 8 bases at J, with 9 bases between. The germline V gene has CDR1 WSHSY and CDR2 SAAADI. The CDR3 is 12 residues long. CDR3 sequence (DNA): TGCGCCAGCAGTGTAGGGTGGTATGAGCAGTTCTTC. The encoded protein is CASSVGWYEQFF.

CDR3 sequence reads: CASSFRGGAGTEAFF. Written as DNA, the CDR3 is TGCGCCAGCAGCTTTCGGGGGGGCGCTGGGACTGAAGCTTTCTTT. J is TRBJ1-1 and V is TRBV5-1, with a tentative D call TRBD1 (6 bases). The germline V gene has CDR1 SGHRS and CDR2 YFSETQ. The CDR3 has 15 amino acids. Trimming left V 2 bases short and J 5 bases short, with 16 bases between. Full variable domain (remainder filled in from reference TRBV5-1 and TRBJ1-1): KAGVTQTPRYLIKTRGQQVTLSCSPISGHRSVSWYQQTPGQGLQFLFEYFSETQRNKGNFPGRFSGRQFSNSRSEMNVSTLELGDSALYLCASSFRGGAGTEAFFGQGTRLTVV.

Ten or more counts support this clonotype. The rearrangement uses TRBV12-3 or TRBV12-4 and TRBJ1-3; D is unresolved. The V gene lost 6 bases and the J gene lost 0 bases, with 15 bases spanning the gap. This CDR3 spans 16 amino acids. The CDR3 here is CASSSLAGLSGNTIYF. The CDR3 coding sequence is TGTGCCAGCAGCAGCCTCGCAGGCCTCTCTGGAAACACCATATATTTT.

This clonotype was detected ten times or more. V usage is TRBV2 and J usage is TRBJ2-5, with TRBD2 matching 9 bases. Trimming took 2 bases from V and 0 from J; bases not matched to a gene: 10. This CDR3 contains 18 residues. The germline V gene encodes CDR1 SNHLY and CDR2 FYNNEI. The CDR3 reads CASSETFRRLADQETQYF. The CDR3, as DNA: TGTGCCAGCAGTGAAACGTTCAGAAGACTAGCGGACCAAGAGACCCAGTACTTC.

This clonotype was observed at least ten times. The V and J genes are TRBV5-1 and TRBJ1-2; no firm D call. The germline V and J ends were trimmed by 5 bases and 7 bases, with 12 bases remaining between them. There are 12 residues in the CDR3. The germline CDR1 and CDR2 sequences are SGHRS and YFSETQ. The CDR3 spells CASRRGFSGYTF. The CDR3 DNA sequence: TGCGCCAGCAGGCGTGGTTTTAGTGGCTACACCTTC.

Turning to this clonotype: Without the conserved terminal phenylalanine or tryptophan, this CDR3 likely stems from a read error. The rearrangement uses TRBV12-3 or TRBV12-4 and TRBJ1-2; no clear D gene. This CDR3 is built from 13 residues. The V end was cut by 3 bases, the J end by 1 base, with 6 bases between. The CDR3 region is CASSLGGNYGYTV. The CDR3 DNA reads TGTGCCAGCAGTTTGGGCGGTAACTATGGCTACACCGTC.

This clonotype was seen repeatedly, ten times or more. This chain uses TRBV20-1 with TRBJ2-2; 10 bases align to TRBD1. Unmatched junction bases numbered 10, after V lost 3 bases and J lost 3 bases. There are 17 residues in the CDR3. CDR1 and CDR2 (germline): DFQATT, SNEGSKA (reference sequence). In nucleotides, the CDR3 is TGCAGTGCTAGGCACCGGGACAGGGGCCCCCACACCGGGGAGCTGTTTTTT. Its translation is CSARHRDRGPHTGELFF.

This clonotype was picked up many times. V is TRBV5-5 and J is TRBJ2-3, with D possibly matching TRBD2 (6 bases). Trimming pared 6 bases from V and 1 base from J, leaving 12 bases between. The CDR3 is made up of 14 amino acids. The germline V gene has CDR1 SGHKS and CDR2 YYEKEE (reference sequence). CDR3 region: CASKPGVGTDTQYF. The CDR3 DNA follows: TGTGCCAGCAAACCGGGGGTGGGCACAGATACGCAGTATTTT.

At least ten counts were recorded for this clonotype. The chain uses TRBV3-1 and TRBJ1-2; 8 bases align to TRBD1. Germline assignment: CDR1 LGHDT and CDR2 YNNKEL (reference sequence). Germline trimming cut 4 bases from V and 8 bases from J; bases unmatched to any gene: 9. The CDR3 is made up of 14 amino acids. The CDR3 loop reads CASSRGQALFGYTF. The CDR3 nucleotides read TGTGCCAGCAGCCGGGGACAGGCGTTATTCGGCTACACCTTC.

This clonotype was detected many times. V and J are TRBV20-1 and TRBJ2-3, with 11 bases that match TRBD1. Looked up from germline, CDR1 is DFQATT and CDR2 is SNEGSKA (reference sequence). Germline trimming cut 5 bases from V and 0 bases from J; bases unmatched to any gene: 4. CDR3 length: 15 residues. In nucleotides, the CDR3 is TGCAGTGCTTGGGGACAGGGGGATAGCACAGATACGCAGTATTTT. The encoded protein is CSAWGQGDSTDTQYF.

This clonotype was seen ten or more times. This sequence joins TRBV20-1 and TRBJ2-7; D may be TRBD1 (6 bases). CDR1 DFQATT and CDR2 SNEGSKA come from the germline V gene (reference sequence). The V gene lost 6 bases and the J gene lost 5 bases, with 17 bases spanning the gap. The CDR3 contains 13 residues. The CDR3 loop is CSAPRHGGHEQYF. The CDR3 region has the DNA TGCAGTGCCCCGCGCCATGGGGGCCACGAGCAGTACTTC.

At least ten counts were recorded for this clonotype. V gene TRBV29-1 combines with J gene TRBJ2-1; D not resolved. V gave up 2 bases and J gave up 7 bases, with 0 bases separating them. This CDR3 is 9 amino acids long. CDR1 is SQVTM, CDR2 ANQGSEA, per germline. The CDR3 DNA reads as TGCAGCGTTGAAAATGAGCAGTTCTTC. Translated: CSVENEQFF.

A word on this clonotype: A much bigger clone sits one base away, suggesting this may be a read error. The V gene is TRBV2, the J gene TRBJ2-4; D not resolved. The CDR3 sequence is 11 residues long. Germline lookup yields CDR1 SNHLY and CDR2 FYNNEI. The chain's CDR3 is CANSPQGIQYF. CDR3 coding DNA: TGTGCCAACAGTCCCCAAGGAATTCAGTACTTC.

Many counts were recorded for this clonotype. This chain's CDR3 is CASRPGLAGASYNEQFF. The CDR3 bases are TGTGCCAGCAGACCCGGACTAGCGGGAGCCTCCTACAATGAGCAGTTCTTC. The chain combines TRBV28 with TRBJ2-1; 13 bases match TRBD2. Trimming took 6 bases from V and 0 from J; bases not matched to a gene: 5. The CDR3 sequence is 17 residues long. Germline CDR1 MDHEN, CDR2 SYDVKM.

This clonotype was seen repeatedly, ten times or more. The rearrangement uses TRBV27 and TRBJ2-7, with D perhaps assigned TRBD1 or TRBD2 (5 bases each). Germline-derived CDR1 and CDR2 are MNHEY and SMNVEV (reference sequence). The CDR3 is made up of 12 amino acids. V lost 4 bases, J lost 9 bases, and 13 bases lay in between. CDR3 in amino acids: CASSSTHGGQYF. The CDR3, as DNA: TGTGCCAGCAGTTCCACTCATGGGGGGCAGTACTTC.